This T cell receptor beta chain was captured by sequencing in a study of vaccination and CD4 T cells after COVID-19. Across the whole study: The convalescent population consisted of six males and four females, two of whom were of Hispanic ethnicity. Stimulation used overlapping spike peptides from SARS-CoV-2, HCoV-NL63, HCoV-OC43 and HCoV-229E. Study findings and constraints: Convalescent patients displayed spike mono-reactivity in 304 of 307 vaccine-specific clones.

The study sequenced cultured CD4+ T cell DNA using the Oncomine TCR Beta short-read assay. One entry per CDR3 protein results from TCRdb running MiXCR on the PCR reads. The sample includes approximately 21,000 distinct CDR3 sequences, 43% seen only once; the top ten take approximately 5%. Concerning this clonotype itself: The antigen is undetermined.

Time point specified: late sampling 161 to 241 days after vaccination in a few convalescent patients. Treatment described: roughly ten-day PBMC culture with coronavirus spike peptide pools or control peptides (ViraFEST assay). The CDR3 sequence is 15 residues long. Germline lookup yields CDR1 DFQATT and CDR2 SNEGSKA (reference sequence). Trimming at V came to 6 bases and at J to 9 bases, leaving 17 bases not matched to a gene. The V call is TRBV20-1, the J call TRBJ2-1; 7 nucleotides agree with TRBD2. This specimen consisted of CD4+ T cells from blood, cultured in vitro, obtained about 7 months after SARS-CoV-2 vaccination. The source of this sequence is a human donor who had recovered from COVID-19. The chain's CDR3 is CSAAVGLGGTGEQFF. In DNA, the CDR3 is TGCAGTGCCGCCGTCGGACTAGGAGGAACAGGTGAGCAGTTCTTC.